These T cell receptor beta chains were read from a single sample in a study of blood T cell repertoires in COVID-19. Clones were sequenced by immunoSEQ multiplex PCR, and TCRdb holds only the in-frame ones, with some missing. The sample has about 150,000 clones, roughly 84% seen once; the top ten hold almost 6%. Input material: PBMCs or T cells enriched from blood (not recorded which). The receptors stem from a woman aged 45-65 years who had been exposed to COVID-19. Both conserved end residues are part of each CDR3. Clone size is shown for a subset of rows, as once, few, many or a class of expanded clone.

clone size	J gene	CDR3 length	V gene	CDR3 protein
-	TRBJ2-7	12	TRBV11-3	CASSSDSYEQYF
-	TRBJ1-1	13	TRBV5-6	CASRPRGSTEAFF
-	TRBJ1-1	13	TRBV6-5	CASSRPPGVRAFF
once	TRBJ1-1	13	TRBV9	CASSVGQFTEAFF
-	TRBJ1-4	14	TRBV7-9	CASSLVGSGEKLFF
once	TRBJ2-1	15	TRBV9	CASSVAGVTYNEQFF
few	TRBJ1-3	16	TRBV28	CASSLPQGAVGNTIYF
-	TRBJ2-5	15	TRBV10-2	CASMRSFTYQETQYF
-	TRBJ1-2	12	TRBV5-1	CASSATGFGYTF
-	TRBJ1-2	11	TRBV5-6	CASSWGGGYTF
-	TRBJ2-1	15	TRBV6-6	CASSYPGQGNNEQFF
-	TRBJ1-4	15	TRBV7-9	CASSLWGGLNEKLFF
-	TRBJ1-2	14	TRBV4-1	CASRKTGVNYGYTF
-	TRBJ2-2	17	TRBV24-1	CATSDPTGTGVAGELFF
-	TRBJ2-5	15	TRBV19	CASSTSQGASVTQYF
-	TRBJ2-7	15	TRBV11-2	CASSFSGTGAHEQYF